Shown below are 3 T cell receptor beta chains from a single sample sequenced in a study of blood T cell repertoires in COVID-19. Sequencing used immunoSEQ multiplex PCR; TCRdb keeps in-frame clones, though not all of them. The sample contains about 100,000 clones, approximately 79% of which appear only once. The sample taken for sequencing was peripheral blood. Every receptor here comes from a man between 65 and 85 years old with active or convalescent COVID-19.

As for this clone: Other DNA sequences in this sample translate to the same CDR3. V usage is TRBV5-1 and J usage is TRBJ2-7; 11 bases are shared with TRBD1. The length of the CDR3 is 14 residues. The trim removed 5 bases at V and 3 bases at J, leaving 4 bases unmatched. Looked up from germline, CDR1 is SGHRS and CDR2 is YFSETQ. CDR3 loop: CASSSGTGGYEQYF. The CDR3 nucleotides read TGCGCCAGCAGTTCCGGGACAGGGGGCTACGAGCAGTACTTC.

The V and J genes are TRBV5-1 and TRBJ2-7, with 8 bases that match TRBD2. The CDR3 sequence is 13 residues long. The V and J ends lost 5 bases and 5 bases, in that order; junction bases with no gene match: 6. From germline, CDR1 is SGHRS and CDR2 YFSETQ. CDR3 coding DNA: TGCGCCAGCAGGCGGACTAGCTTTAACGAGCAGTACTTC. It is translated as CASRRTSFNEQYF.

CDR3 DNA sequence: TGTGCCAGTAGAGTAATAAACGGGGACACTGAAGCTTTCTTT. As protein: CASRVINGDTEAFF. The chain uses TRBV19 and TRBJ1-1; no reliable D call. The germline gives CDR1 LNHDA, CDR2 SQIVND (reference sequence). The germline V and J ends were trimmed by 6 bases and 3 bases, with 14 bases remaining between them. The CDR3 contains 14 residues.